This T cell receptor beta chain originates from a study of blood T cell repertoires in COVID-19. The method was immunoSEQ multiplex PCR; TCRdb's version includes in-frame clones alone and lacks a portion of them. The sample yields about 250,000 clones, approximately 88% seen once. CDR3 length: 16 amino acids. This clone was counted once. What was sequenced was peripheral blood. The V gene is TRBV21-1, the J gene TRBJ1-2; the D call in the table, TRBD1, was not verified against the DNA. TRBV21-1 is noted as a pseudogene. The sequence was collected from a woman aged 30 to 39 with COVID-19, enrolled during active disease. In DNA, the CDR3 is TGTGCCAGCAGCAATGACCATACGGACAGGGGGAATGGCTACACCTTC. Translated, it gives CASSNDHTDRGNGYTF.